This TCR beta chain was documented in a study of cytomegalovirus exposure and HLA in healthy donors. The PCR employed 60 Vbeta primers together with 13 Jbeta primers. Produced via immunoSEQ multiplex PCR; TCRdb's table is partial and in-frame only. This sample yields some 90,000 clones, of which around 78% are seen a single time; around 0.53% belongs to the top ten. CDR3 length: 12 residues. V was pared by 4 bases and J by 4 bases, with 5 bases between. From germline, CDR1 is SNHLY and CDR2 FYNNEI. The chain is built from TRBV2 and TRBJ1-3; no clear D. This receptor was taken from a man aged 30 to 45 in good health and CMV-seronegative. Specimen: PBMCs. The CDR3 loop is CASSGLGNTIYF. The CDR3 DNA is TGTGCCAGCAGTGGACTCGGAAACACCATATATTTT. The variable domain in full, completed from reference TRBV2 and TRBJ1-3, reads EPEVTQTPSHQVTQMGQEVILRCVPISNHLYFYWYRQILGQKVEFLVSFYNNEISEKSEIFDDQFSVERPDGSNFTLKIRSTKLEDSAMYFCASSGLGNTIYFGEGSWLTVV.